This T cell receptor beta chain was found in a study of post-analysis software for immune sequencing data. This clonotype was observed at least ten times. Researchers reported that TCR beta cDNA libraries carried unique molecular identifiers. TCRdb passed the PCR reads through MiXCR, listing each CDR3 protein once. This table has hundreds of thousands of distinct CDR3 sequences, 25% to 30% appearing once. The material sequenced was blood. The receptor comes from a girl aged 10 to 17 with multiple sclerosis.

The CDR3 DNA is TGTGCCAGTCGTCCTGGGACAGAAAACATTCAGTACTTC. Its translation is CASRPGTENIQYF. This chain connects TRBV6-5 to TRBJ2-4; 7 bases are a match to TRBD1. Trimming cost V 9 bases and J 5 bases; bases outside gene matches: 7. Germline-derived CDR1 and CDR2 are MNHEY and SVGAGI. The CDR3 has 13 amino acids.